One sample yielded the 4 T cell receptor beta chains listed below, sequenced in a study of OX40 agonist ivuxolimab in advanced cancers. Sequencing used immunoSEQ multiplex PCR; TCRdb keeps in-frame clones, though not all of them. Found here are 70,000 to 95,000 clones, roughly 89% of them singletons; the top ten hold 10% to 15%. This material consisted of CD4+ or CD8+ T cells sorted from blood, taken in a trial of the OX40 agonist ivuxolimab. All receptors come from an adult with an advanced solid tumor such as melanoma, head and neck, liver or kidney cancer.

The CDR3 here is CASSHGTSGRYPDTQYF. The CDR3 DNA sequence: TGTGCCAGCAGCCACGGGACTAGCGGGAGATATCCAGATACGCAGTATTTT. The chain carries TRBV2 and TRBJ2-3; 14 bases are a match to TRBD2. Germline CDR1 SNHLY, CDR2 FYNNEI. J was trimmed by 4 bases and V by 6 bases; bases with no gene match: 9. CDR3 length: 17 residues.

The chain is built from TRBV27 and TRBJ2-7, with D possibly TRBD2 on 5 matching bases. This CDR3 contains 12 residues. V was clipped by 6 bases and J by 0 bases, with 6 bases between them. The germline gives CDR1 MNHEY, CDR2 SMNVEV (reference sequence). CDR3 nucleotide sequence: TGTGCCAGCAGCGGGAACTCCTACGAGCAGTACTTC. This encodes CASSGNSYEQYF.

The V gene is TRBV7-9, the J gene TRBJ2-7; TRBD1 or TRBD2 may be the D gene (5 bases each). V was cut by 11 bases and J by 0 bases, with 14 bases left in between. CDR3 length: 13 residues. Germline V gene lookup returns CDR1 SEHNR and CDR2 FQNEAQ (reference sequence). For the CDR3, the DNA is TGTGCCGGGCTTCGTGGGACCTCCTACGAGCAGTACTTC. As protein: CAGLRGTSYEQYF. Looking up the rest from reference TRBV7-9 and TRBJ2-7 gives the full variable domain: DTGVSQNPRHKITKRGQNVTFRCDPISEHNRLYWYRQTLGQGPEFLTYFQNEAQLEKSRLLSDRFSAERPKGSFSTLEIQRTEQGDSAMYLCAGLRGTSYEQYFGPGTRLTVT.

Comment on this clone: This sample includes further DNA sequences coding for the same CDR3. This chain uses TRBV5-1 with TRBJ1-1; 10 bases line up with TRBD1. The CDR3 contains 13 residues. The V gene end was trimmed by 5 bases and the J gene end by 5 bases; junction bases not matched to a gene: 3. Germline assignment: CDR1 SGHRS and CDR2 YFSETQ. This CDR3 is CASSLDRGTEAFF. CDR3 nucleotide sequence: TGCGCCAGCAGTCTGGACAGGGGGACTGAAGCTTTCTTT.